This TCR beta chain was identified in a study of a mutant IDH1 vaccine in newly diagnosed glioma. Study details: A roughly 60% male, approximately 40% female split and a mean age of around 41 years characterized treated patients. It was radiotherapy, temozolomide, or both that patients received previously, with most receiving both.

V lost 0 bases to trimming and J lost 8 bases, with 17 bases between them. Germline CDR1 SGDLS, CDR2 YYNGEE. The CDR3 has 15 amino acids. Regarding the study as a whole: Among top peripheral T cell clonotypes, changes seemed unrelated to pseudoprogression.

Generated by immunoSEQ multiplex PCR, the TCRdb table keeps only in-frame clones and is missing some. The table shows about 27,000 clones, with around 93% occurring only once. Time point specified: baseline, week 1 (first vaccination visit). Treatment here: pre-vaccination baseline after standard-of-care therapy. The donor cohort comprised cases of new WHO grade 3 or 4 IDH1-mutant, ATRX-lost astrocytoma. As for this clone: Its antigen is not identified.

The clonotype was recovered from a man between 40 and 49 years old with glioma. The sequenced sample was PBMCs, obtained from a glioma patient treated with radiotherapy, temozolomide or both. The V gene is TRBV9, the J gene TRBJ1-2; D might be TRBD1 (5 bases). This chain's CDR3 is CASSVDRQGGLGYTF. The CDR3 DNA is TGTGCCAGCAGCGTAGACAGGCAGGGAGGGTTAGGCTACACCTTC. The entire variable domain, with the rest obtained from reference TRBV9 and TRBJ1-2, is as follows: DSGVTQTPKHLITATGQRVTLRCSPRSGDLSVYWYQQSLDQGLQFLIQYYNGEERAKGNILERFSAQQFPDLHSELNLSSLELGDSALYFCASSVDRQGGLGYTFGSGTRLTVV.